Included here is one T cell receptor (beta chain) sequence, with context. A single record per CDR3 protein comes from TCRdb applying MiXCR to the reads. The sample has some 130,000 distinct CDR3 sequences, 7% to 10% seen once. The data belong to a study of T cell repertoires in cytomegalovirus infection. V was trimmed by 8 bases and J by 6 bases, leaving 17 bases between them. This CDR3 has 13 amino acids. CDR1 and CDR2 (germline): SQVTM, ANQGSEA. The sample was PBMCs. V and J are TRBV29-1 and TRBJ2-1; D call uncertain. The origin of this receptor is a human donor in good health (CMV status not recorded). Some clones in this sample may be carry-over from other donors' samples. DNA for the CDR3: TGCAGCCTAAGGCAGGTCCTGGGCAATGAGCAGTTCTTC. Translated: CSLRQVLGNEQFF.